This record concerns one TCR beta chain sequence. The antigen remains undetermined. The primer mix had 60 Vbeta and 13 Jbeta primers. Libraries were prepared by immunoSEQ multiplex PCR; TCRdb keeps only in-frame clonotypes and omits some of them. The table records about 160,000 clones, around 83% of them present only once. This specimen comes from a study of cytomegalovirus exposure and HLA in healthy donors. After removal of 3 bases from V and 4 bases from J, the junction contained 8 bases not matched to a gene. The CDR3 totals 15 residues. Germline V CDR1 and CDR2: MNHEY, SMNVEV (reference sequence). Whole-study findings and limits: As a later analysis showed, several of the most significant clusters appeared to be linked to common viral pathogens. Across HLA loci, a later analysis found differing TCR association rates, with DRB1 most and HLA-C fewest.

This TCR came from a male donor in good health and CMV-seropositive. V gene TRBV27 combines with J gene TRBJ1-2; TRBD1 matches at 7 bases. Sequencing was performed on PBMCs. CDR3: CASSFSDRPFYGYTF. The CDR3 DNA follows: TGTGCCAGCAGTTTTTCGGACAGGCCCTTCTATGGCTACACCTTC.